Following are 8 T cell receptor beta chains from one sample sequenced in a study of CD8 T cells in ankylosing spondylitis. Findings and limits, study-wide: A TCR beta motif made of eight highly homologous variants seemed typical of ankylosing spondylitis blood.

These receptors' antigens are unknown. Using its own MiXCR run on the 5' RACE reads, TCRdb lists one record per CDR3 protein. The sample yields 350,000 to 550,000 distinct CDR3 sequences, approximately 26% seen once. The sequencing input was blood, either unsorted or a sorted T cell fraction (not recorded which). All receptors derive from a male donor with ankylosing spondylitis.

The J gene is TRBJ1-1, the V gene TRBV15; TRBD1 is a possible D gene (5 bases). The CDR3 consists of 15 residues. Germline assignment: CDR1 LNHNV and CDR2 YYDKDF (reference sequence). Trimming removed 5 bases at V and 1 base at J, with 14 bases between. The CDR3 DNA is TGTGCCACCAGCTCCAGGGTTCGCCGGAACACTGAAGCTTTCTTT. Protein product: CATSSRVRRNTEAFF. Drawing the rest from reference TRBV15 and TRBJ1-1, the complete variable domain is DAMVIQNPRYQVTQFGKPVTLSCSQTLNHNVMYWYQQKSSQAPKLLFHYYDKDFNNEADTPDNFQSRRPNTSFCFLDIRSPGLGDTAMYLCATSSRVRRNTEAFFGQGTRLTVV.

This clonotype was recorded a few times. The chain joins TRBV12-3 or TRBV12-4 to TRBJ1-2, with 9 bases identical to TRBD1. The ends lost 3 bases at V and 9 bases at J; junction bases unmatched: 11. The CDR3 covers 15 residues. The CDR3 bases are TGTGCCAGCAGTTTTACTGGAACAGGGGGCTCAAGCTACACCTTC. Its translation: CASSFTGTGGSSYTF.

This clonotype was detected a few times. This chain links TRBV18 with TRBJ2-2, with D perhaps TRBD1 (5 bases). This CDR3 has 14 amino acids. With 5 bases removed from V and 1 base from J, the gap between germline ends came to 8 bases. Per germline, CDR1 KGHSH and CDR2 LQKENI. The CDR3: CASSYTGNTGELFF. The CDR3 bases are TGTGCCAGCTCATACACAGGGAACACCGGGGAGCTGTTTTTT.

This chain uses TRBV20-1 with TRBJ2-1; 8 nucleotides align to TRBD2. The CDR3 has 16 amino acids. CDR1 is DFQATT, CDR2 SNEGSKA, per germline (reference sequence). The J segment lost 7 bases and the V segment lost 1 base, leaving 12 bases of the junction unmatched. The CDR3: CSARVPAGTRRNEQFF. The CDR3 DNA reads as TGCAGTGCTAGAGTTCCCGCCGGGACTAGGCGAAATGAGCAGTTCTTC.

CDR3 nucleotides: TGTGCCAGCAGCCGATTCGGACAGCCCGGGGTAACCCAGTACTTC. Translated: CASSRFGQPGVTQYF. The rearrangement joins TRBV14 to TRBJ2-5; D might be TRBD1 (6 bases). The germline CDR1 and CDR2 sequences are SGHDN and FVKESK. The CDR3 is 15 residues long. Trimming took off 4 bases at V and 8 bases at J, with 20 bases between the two ends. Filled out from reference TRBV14 and TRBJ2-5, the complete variable domain reads EAGVTQFPSHSVIEKGQTVTLRCDPISGHDNLYWYRRVMGKEIKFLLHFVKESKQDESGMPNNRFLAERTGGTYSTLKVQPAELEDSGVYFCASSRFGQPGVTQYFGPGTRLLVL.

This clonotype was observed a few times. This chain uses TRBV7-9 with TRBJ1-1, with TRBD1 as a possible D gene (6 bases). This CDR3 region has 16 residues. Deletions cut 4 bases from V and 4 bases from J, with 19 bases between. In germline, CDR1 is SEHNR, CDR2 FQNEAQ (reference sequence). CDR3 nucleotide sequence: TGTGCCAGCAGCTCTTCGGGGGGACAAGGAGGCACTGAAGCTTTCTTT. Protein sequence: CASSSSGGQGGTEAFF.

This clonotype was picked up a small number of times. V usage is TRBV3-1 and J usage is TRBJ2-1; 8 bases agree with TRBD2. Germline assignment: CDR1 LGHDT and CDR2 YNNKEL (reference sequence). The length of the CDR3 is 18 residues. Losses at the gene ends were 2 bases for V and 2 bases for J; bases not matched to a gene: 11. CDR3: CASSQLSGRSRTYNEQFF. For the CDR3, the DNA is TGTGCCAGCAGCCAACTGAGCGGGAGATCACGGACCTACAATGAGCAGTTCTTC.

The chain is built from TRBV7-9 and TRBJ1-1, with a tentative D call TRBD1 (5 bases). The germline V gene has CDR1 SEHNR and CDR2 FQNEAQ (reference sequence). This CDR3 is 15 amino acids long. The V gene lost 5 bases and the J gene lost 4 bases, with 17 bases spanning the gap. The CDR3 DNA follows: TGTGCCAGCAGCCTTTGGGTTGGGGCGACCACTGAAGCTTTCTTT. It codes for CASSLWVGATTEAFF.